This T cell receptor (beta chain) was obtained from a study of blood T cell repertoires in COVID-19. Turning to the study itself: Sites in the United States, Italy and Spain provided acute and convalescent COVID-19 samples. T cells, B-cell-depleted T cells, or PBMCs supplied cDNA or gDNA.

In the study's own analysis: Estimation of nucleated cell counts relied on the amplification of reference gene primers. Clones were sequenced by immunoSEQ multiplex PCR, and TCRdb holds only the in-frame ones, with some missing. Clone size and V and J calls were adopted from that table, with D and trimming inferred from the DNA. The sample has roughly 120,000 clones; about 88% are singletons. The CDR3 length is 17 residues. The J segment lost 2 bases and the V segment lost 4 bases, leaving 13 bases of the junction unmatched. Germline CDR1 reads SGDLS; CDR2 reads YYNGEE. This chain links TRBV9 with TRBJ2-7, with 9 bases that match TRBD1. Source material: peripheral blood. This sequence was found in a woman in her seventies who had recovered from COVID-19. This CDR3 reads CASSPKGGQGSTYEQYF. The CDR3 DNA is TGTGCCAGCAGCCCGAAGGGTGGACAGGGGTCAACCTACGAGCAGTACTTC.